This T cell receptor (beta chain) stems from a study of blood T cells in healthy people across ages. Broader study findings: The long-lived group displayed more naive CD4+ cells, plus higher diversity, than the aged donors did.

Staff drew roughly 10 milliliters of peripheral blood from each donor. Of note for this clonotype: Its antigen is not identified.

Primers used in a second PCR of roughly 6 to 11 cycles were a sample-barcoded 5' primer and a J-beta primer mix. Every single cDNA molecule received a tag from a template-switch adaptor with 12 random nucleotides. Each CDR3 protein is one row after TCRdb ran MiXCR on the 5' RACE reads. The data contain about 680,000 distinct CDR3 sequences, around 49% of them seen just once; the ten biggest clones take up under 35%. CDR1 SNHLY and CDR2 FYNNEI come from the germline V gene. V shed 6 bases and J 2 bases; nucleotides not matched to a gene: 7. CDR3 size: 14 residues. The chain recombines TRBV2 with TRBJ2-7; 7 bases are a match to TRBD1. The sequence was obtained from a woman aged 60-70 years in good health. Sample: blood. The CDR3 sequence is CASSPQGFTYEQYF. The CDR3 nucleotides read TGTGCCAGCAGCCCACAGGGGTTCACCTACGAGCAGTACTTC.